The T cell receptor (beta chain) described here comes from a study of blood T cell repertoires in COVID-19. V was pared by 0 bases and J by 2 bases, with 2 bases of the junction left unmatched. Germline-derived CDR1 and CDR2 are SGHRS and YFSETQ. The CDR3 spans 16 residues. Worth noting for this clone: The same CDR3 is also encoded by other DNA sequences in this sample.

TCRdb's table, derived via immunoSEQ multiplex PCR, lists solely in-frame clones and lacks some. The sample lists around 130,000 clones; approximately 83% were seen once. V is TRBV5-1 and J is TRBJ2-5, with 12 nucleotides matching TRBD2. Sample: peripheral blood. This TCR was sampled from a man in his forties with active or convalescent COVID-19. CDR3 DNA: TGCGCCAGCAGCTTGGGTCTAGCGGGGGGGCAAGAGACCCAGTACTTC. This translates into CASSLGLAGGQETQYF. The full variable domain, its missing parts supplied by reference TRBV5-1 and TRBJ2-5, is KAGVTQTPRYLIKTRGQQVTLSCSPISGHRSVSWYQQTPGQGLQFLFEYFSETQRNKGNFPGRFSGRQFSNSRSEMNVSTLELGDSALYLCASSLGLAGGQETQYFGPGTRLLVL.